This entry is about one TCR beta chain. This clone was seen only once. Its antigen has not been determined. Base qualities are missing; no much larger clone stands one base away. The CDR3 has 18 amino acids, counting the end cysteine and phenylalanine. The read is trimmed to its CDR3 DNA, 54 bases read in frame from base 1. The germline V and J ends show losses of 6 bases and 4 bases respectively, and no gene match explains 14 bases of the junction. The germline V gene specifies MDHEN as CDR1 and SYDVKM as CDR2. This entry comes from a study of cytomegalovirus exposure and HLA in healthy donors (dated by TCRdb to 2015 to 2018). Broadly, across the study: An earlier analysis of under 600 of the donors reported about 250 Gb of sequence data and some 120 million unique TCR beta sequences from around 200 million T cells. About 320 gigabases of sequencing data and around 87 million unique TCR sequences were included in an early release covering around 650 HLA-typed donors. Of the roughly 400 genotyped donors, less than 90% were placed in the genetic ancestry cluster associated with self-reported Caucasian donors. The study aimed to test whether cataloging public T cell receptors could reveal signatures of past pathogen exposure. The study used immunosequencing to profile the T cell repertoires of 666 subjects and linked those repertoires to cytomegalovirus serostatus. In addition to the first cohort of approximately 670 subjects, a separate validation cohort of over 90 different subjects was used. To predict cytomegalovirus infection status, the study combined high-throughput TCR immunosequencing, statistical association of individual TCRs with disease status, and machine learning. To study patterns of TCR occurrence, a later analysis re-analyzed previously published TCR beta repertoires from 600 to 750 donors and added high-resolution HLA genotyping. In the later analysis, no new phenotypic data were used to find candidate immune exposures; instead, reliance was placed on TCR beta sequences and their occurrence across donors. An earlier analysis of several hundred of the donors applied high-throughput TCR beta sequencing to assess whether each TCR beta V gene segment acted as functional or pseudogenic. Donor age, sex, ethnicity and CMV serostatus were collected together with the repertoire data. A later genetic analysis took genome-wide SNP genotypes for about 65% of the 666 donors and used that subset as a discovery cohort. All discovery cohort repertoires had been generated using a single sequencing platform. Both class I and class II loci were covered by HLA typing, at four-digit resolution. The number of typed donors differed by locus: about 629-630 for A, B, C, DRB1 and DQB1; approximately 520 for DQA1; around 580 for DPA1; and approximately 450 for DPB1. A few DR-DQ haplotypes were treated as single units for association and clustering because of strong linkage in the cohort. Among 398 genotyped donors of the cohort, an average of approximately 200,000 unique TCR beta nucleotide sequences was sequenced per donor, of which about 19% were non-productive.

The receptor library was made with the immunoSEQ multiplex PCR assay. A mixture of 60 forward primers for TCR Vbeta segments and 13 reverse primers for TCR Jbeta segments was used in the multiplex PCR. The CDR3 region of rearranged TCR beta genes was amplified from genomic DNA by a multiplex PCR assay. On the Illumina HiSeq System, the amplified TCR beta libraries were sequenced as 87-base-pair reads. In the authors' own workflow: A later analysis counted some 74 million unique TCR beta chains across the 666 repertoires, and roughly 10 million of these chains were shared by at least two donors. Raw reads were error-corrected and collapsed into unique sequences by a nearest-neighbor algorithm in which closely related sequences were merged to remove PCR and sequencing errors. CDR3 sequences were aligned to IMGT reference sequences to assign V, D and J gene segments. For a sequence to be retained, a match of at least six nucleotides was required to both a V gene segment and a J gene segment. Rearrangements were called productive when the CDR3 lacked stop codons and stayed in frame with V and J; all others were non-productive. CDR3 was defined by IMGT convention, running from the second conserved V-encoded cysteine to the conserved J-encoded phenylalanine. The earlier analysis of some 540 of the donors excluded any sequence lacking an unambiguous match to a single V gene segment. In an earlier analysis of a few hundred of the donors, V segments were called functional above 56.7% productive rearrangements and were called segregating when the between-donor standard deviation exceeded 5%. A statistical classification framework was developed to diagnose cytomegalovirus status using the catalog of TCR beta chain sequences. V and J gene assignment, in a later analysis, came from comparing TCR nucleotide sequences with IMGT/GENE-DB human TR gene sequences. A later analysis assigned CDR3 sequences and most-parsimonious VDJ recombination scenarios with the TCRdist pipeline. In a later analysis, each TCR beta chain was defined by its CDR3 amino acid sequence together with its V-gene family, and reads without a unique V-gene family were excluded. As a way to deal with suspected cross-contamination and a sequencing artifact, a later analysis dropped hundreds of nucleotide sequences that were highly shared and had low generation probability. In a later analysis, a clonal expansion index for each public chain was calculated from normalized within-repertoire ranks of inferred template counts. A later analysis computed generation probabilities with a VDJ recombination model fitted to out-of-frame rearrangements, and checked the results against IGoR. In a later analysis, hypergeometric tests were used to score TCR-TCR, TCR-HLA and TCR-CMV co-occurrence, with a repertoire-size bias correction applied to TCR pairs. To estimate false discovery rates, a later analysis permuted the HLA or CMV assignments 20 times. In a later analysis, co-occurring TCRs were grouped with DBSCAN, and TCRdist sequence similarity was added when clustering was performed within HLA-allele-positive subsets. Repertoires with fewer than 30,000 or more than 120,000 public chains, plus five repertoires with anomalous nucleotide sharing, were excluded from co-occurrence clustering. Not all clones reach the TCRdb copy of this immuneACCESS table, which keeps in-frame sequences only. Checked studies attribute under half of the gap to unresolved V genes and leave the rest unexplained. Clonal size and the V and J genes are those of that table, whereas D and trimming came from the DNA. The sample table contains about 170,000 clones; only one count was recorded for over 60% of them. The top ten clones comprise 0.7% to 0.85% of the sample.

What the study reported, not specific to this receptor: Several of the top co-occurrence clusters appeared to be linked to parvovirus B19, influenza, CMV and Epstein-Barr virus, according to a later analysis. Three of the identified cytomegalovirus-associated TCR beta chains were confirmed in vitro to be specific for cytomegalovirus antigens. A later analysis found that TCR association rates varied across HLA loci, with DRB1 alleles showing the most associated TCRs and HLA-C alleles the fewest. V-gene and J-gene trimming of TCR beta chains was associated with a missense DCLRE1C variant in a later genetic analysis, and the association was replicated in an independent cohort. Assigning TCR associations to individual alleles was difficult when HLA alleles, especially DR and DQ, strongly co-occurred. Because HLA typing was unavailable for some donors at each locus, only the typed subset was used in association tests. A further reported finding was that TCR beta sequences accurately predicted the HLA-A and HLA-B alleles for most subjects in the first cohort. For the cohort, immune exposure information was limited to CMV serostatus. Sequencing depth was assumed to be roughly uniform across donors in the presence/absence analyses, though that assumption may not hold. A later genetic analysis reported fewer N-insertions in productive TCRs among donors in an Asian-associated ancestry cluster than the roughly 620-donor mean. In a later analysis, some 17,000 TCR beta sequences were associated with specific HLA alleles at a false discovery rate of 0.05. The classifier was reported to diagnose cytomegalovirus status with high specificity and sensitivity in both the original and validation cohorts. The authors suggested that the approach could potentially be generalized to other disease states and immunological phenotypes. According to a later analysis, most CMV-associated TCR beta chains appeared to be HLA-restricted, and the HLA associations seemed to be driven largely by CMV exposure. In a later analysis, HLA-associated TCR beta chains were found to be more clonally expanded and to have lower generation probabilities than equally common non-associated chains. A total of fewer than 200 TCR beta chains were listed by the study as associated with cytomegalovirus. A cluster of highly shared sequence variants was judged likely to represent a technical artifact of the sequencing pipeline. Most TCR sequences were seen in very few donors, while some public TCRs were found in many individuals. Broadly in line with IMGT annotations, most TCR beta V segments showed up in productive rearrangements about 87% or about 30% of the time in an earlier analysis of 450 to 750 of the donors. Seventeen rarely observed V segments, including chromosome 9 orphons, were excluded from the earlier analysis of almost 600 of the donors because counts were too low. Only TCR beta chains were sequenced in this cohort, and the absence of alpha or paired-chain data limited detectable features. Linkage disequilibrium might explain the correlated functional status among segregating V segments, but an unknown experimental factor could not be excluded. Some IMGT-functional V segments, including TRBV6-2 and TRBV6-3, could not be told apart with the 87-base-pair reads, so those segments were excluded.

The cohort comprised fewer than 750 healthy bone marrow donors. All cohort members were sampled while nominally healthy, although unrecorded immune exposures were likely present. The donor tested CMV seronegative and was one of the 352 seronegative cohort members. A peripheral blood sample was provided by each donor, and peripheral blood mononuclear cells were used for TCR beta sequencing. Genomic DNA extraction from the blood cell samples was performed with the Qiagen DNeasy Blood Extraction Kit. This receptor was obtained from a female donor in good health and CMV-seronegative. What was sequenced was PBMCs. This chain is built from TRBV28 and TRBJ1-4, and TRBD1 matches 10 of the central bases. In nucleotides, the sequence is TGTGCCAGCAGGACAGGGGGCGCCCCGCTGGGGCATAATGAAAAACTGTTTTTT. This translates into CASRTGGAPLGHNEKLFF.